The entry below describes one T cell receptor (beta chain). Its antigen is not identified. This entry comes from a study of T cells in localized non-small cell lung cancer. General study results and limits: Higher T cell density in the blood was associated with longer overall survival, whereas higher adjacent-lung clonality associated with shorter survival. Heterogeneity remains possible, as sequencing covered one tumor region only.

The protocol was immunoSEQ multiplex PCR, while the TCRdb copy is restricted to in-frame clones and leaves out a portion. In the table there are over 50,000 clones, around 80% of which are singletons. Germline V CDR1 and CDR2: LNHDA, SQIVND (reference sequence). Trimming pared 4 bases from V and 4 bases from J, leaving 14 bases between. CDR3 length equals 15 residues. The TCR comes from a man between 35 and 75 years old with stage III lung adenocarcinoma. Material: peripheral blood mononuclear cells, obtained before any cancer treatment. V gene TRBV19 combines with J gene TRBJ1-5, with TRBD1 as a possible D gene (6 bases). Here the CDR3 reads CASSTSRGKNQPQHF. The CDR3 coding sequence is TGTGCCAGTAGTACGAGTAGGGGGAAGAATCAGCCCCAGCATTTT.